Listed below are T cell receptor beta chains from one sample, sequenced in a study of immune evolution from preneoplasia to lung adenocarcinoma. The repertoire was sequenced with immunoSEQ multiplex PCR; TCRdb's copy has only in-frame clones and lacks some. The sample holds around 25,000 clones, roughly 70% seen once. The sample consisted of FFPE invasive lung adenocarcinoma tissue. The receptors derive from a person in their sixties with invasive lung adenocarcinoma. Some clones in this sample may be carry-over from other donors' samples. CDR3s include the opening cysteine and the closing phenylalanine or tryptophan. The D gene is left open where the match is weak. Clone sizes are given selectively: once, few, many, or a class where the clone is expanded.

v_call: TRBV29-1; d_call: TRBD2; j_call: TRBJ2-7; clone_size: few; cdr3_aa: CSVSGRDHYEQYF; cdr3_nt: TGCAGCGTTAGCGGGAGGGACCACTACGAGCAGTACTTC
v_call: TRBV9; d_call: TRBD2; j_call: TRBJ2-2; clone_size: once; cdr3_aa: CASSSRSGRDTGELFF; cdr3_nt: TGTGCCAGCAGTTCCCGGAGTGGGAGGGACACCGGGGAGCTGTTTTTT
v_call: TRBV5-1; d_call: TRBD2; j_call: TRBJ2-2; clone_size: NA; cdr3_aa: CASSSRSAGGEAGELFF; cdr3_nt: TGCGCCAGCAGCTCGAGATCAGCGGGAGGGGAGGCCGGGGAGCTGTTTTTT
v_call: TRBV29-1; d_call: NA; j_call: TRBJ2-1; clone_size: few; cdr3_aa: CSARRGPEDNEQFF; cdr3_nt: TGCAGTGCGCGGCGAGGCCCGGAGGACAATGAGCAGTTCTTC
v_call: TRBV30; d_call: NA; j_call: TRBJ1-2; clone_size: NA; cdr3_aa: CAWRPTGASGYTF; cdr3_nt: TGTGCCTGGAGACCTACAGGTGCGAGCGGCTACACCTTC
v_call: TRBV28; d_call: NA; j_call: TRBJ2-3; clone_size: NA; cdr3_aa: CASSGQTSTDTQYF; cdr3_nt: TGTGCCAGCAGTGGACAGACTAGCACAGATACGCAGTATTTT
v_call: TRBV29-1; d_call: NA; j_call: TRBJ2-7; clone_size: NA; cdr3_aa: CSVSTSYPPYEQYF; cdr3_nt: TGCAGCGTATCCACCTCTTACCCTCCCTACGAGCAGTACTTC
v_call: TRBV21-1; d_call: NA; j_call: TRBJ2-2; clone_size: few; cdr3_aa: CASSKMGFGSSGELFF; cdr3_nt: TGTGCCAGCAGCAAGATGGGGTTCGGAAGCTCCGGGGAGCTGTTTTTT
v_call: TRBV11-2; d_call: TRBD2; j_call: TRBJ2-2; clone_size: NA; cdr3_aa: CASSPGLAGPELTGELFF; cdr3_nt: TGTGCCAGCAGCCCTGGACTAGCGGGACCCGAACTGACCGGGGAGCTGTTTTTT
v_call: TRBV5-1; d_call: TRBD1; j_call: TRBJ1-1; clone_size: once; cdr3_aa: CASSFFRQGGSTEAFF; cdr3_nt: TGCGCCAGCAGCTTTTTCCGACAGGGGGGAAGCACTGAAGCTTTCTTT
v_call: TRBV12-5; d_call: TRBD1; j_call: TRBJ1-5; clone_size: few; cdr3_aa: CASAPDRAMRQPQHF; cdr3_nt: TGTGCTAGTGCCCCGGACAGGGCGATGAGGCAGCCCCAGCATTTT
v_call: TRBV6-1; d_call: NA; j_call: TRBJ2-7; clone_size: NA; cdr3_aa: CASSESDARYEQYF; cdr3_nt: TGTGCCAGCAGTGAGTCCGACGCACGATACGAGCAGTACTTC
v_call: TRBV19; d_call: TRBD1; j_call: TRBJ2-6; clone_size: NA; cdr3_aa: CASSSGQFFSGANVLTF; cdr3_nt: TGTGCCAGTAGTTCGGGACAGTTTTTCTCTGGGGCCAACGTCCTGACTTTC
v_call: TRBV6-5; d_call: NA; j_call: TRBJ2-1; clone_size: few; cdr3_aa: CASPPYNEQFF; cdr3_nt: TGTGCCAGCCCCCCCTACAATGAGCAGTTCTTC
v_call: TRBV9; d_call: NA; j_call: TRBJ2-3; clone_size: few; cdr3_aa: CASSFPSGELKRTDTQYF; cdr3_nt: TGTGCCAGCAGCTTCCCCTCGGGGGAGCTCAAACGCACAGATACGCAGTATTTT
v_call: TRBV12-2; d_call: NA; j_call: TRBJ2-5; clone_size: NA; cdr3_aa: CASRLEAVETQYF; cdr3_nt: TGTGCAAGTCGCTTGGAAGCGGTGGAGACCCAGTACTTC
v_call: TRBV2; d_call: NA; j_call: TRBJ2-5; clone_size: NA; cdr3_aa: CASSYVQGGETQYF; cdr3_nt: TGTGCCAGCAGTTACGTACAGGGCGGGGAGACCCAGTACTTC
v_call: TRBV5-4; d_call: NA; j_call: TRBJ1-5; clone_size: few; cdr3_aa: CASSLGGRGSNQPQHF; cdr3_nt: TGTGCCAGCAGCTTGGGGGGCCGGGGGAGCAATCAGCCCCAGCATTTT
v_call: TRBV6-6; d_call: NA; j_call: TRBJ1-3; clone_size: NA; cdr3_aa: CASSYDLSGNTIYF; cdr3_nt: TGTGCCAGCAGTTACGACCTCTCTGGAAACACCATATATTTT
v_call: TRBV5-4; d_call: TRBD2; j_call: TRBJ2-4; clone_size: few; cdr3_aa: CASSEKAGGDIQYF; cdr3_nt: TGTGCCAGCAGTGAGAAAGCGGGAGGAGACATTCAGTACTTC
v_call: TRBV10-3; d_call: NA; j_call: TRBJ1-5; clone_size: few; cdr3_aa: CAISDSDSGNQPQHF; cdr3_nt: TGTGCCATCAGTGACTCCGACAGTGGCAATCAGCCCCAGCATTTT
v_call: TRBV28; d_call: NA; j_call: TRBJ1-2; clone_size: NA; cdr3_aa: CASSPQGGQAYGYTF; cdr3_nt: TGTGCCAGCAGTCCGCAAGGGGGGCAGGCCTATGGCTACACCTTC
v_call: TRBV18; d_call: TRBD2; j_call: TRBJ2-7; clone_size: once; cdr3_aa: CASSPPSGRGLQYF; cdr3_nt: TGTGCCAGCTCACCACCTAGCGGGAGGGGGTTGCAGTACTTC
v_call: TRBV30; d_call: TRBD1; j_call: TRBJ2-7; clone_size: NA; cdr3_aa: CAWRDRGHYEQYF; cdr3_nt: TGTGCCTGGAGGGACAGGGGCCACTACGAGCAGTACTTC
v_call: TRBV30; d_call: NA; j_call: TRBJ1-5; clone_size: once; cdr3_aa: CAWSRTDQPQHF; cdr3_nt: TGTGCCTGGAGTAGGACAGACCAGCCCCAGCATTTT
v_call: TRBV5-1; d_call: TRBD1; j_call: TRBJ1-1; clone_size: once; cdr3_aa: CASSLRTGLVTEAFF; cdr3_nt: TGCGCCAGCAGCCTAAGGACAGGGCTAGTCACTGAAGCTTTCTTT
v_call: TRBV18; d_call: NA; j_call: TRBJ2-7; clone_size: once; cdr3_aa: CASSPSPTTYEQYF; cdr3_nt: TGTGCCAGCTCACCAAGCCCTACCACCTACGAGCAGTACTTC
v_call: TRBV14; d_call: NA; j_call: TRBJ1-3; clone_size: once; cdr3_aa: CASSQVTAGNTIYF; cdr3_nt: TGTGCCAGCAGCCAAGTAACAGCCGGAAACACCATATATTTT
v_call: TRBV5-6; d_call: TRBD1; j_call: TRBJ2-3; clone_size: NA; cdr3_aa: CASSDTGGSTDTQYF; cdr3_nt: TGTGCCAGCAGCGATACAGGGGGAAGCACAGATACGCAGTATTTT
v_call: TRBV5-6; d_call: NA; j_call: TRBJ1-1; clone_size: NA; cdr3_aa: CASSFLNTEAFF; cdr3_nt: TGTGCCAGCAGTTTCCTCAACACTGAAGCTTTCTTT
v_call: TRBV29-1; d_call: TRBD1; j_call: TRBJ2-4; clone_size: NA; cdr3_aa: CSVVIGTGDIQYF; cdr3_nt: TGCAGCGTTGTTATAGGGACAGGGGACATTCAGTACTTC
v_call: TRBV5-4; d_call: NA; j_call: TRBJ2-7; clone_size: NA; cdr3_aa: CASSKYGYEQYF; cdr3_nt: TGTGCCAGTTCCAAATATGGGTACGAGCAGTACTTC
v_call: TRBV18; d_call: NA; j_call: TRBJ2-5; clone_size: NA; cdr3_aa: CASSPPGETQYF; cdr3_nt: TGTGCCAGCTCACCACCGGGGGAGACCCAGTACTTC
v_call: TRBV5-6; d_call: TRBD2; j_call: TRBJ2-1; clone_size: NA; cdr3_aa: CASSLTSGKYNEQFF; cdr3_nt: TGTGCCAGCAGCCTGACTAGCGGGAAATACAATGAGCAGTTCTTC
v_call: TRBV2; d_call: NA; j_call: TRBJ2-1; clone_size: NA; cdr3_aa: CASSPERAPYNEQFF; cdr3_nt: TGTGCCAGCAGTCCTGAGAGAGCGCCATACAATGAGCAGTTCTTC
v_call: TRBV19; d_call: NA; j_call: TRBJ1-1; clone_size: few; cdr3_aa: CASSKTGNTEAFF; cdr3_nt: TGTGCCAGTAGTAAGACAGGGAACACTGAAGCTTTCTTT
v_call: TRBV6-4; d_call: NA; j_call: TRBJ1-5; clone_size: NA; cdr3_aa: CASRPRQNLDQPQHF; cdr3_nt: TGTGCCAGCAGACCTCGACAGAACCTAGATCAGCCCCAGCATTTT
v_call: TRBV19; d_call: TRBD1; j_call: TRBJ2-7; clone_size: NA; cdr3_aa: CASRLTGGTYEQYF; cdr3_nt: TGTGCCAGTAGGCTAACAGGGGGAACCTACGAGCAGTACTTC
v_call: TRBV27; d_call: NA; j_call: TRBJ1-4; clone_size: NA; cdr3_aa: CASSLRGLVNEKLFF; cdr3_nt: TGTGCCAGCAGTTTACGGGGGCTAGTTAATGAAAAACTGTTTTTT
v_call: TRBV6-6; d_call: NA; j_call: TRBJ2-2; clone_size: few; cdr3_aa: CASSPRGGEGLFF; cdr3_nt: TGTGCCAGCAGTCCCAGAGGGGGAGAAGGGCTGTTTTTT
v_call: TRBV7-2; d_call: TRBD1; j_call: TRBJ1-2; clone_size: NA; cdr3_aa: CASSLKGAGGYTF; cdr3_nt: TGTGCCAGCAGCTTAAAGGGGGCGGGTGGCTACACCTTC
v_call: TRBV27; d_call: NA; j_call: TRBJ2-1; clone_size: NA; cdr3_aa: CASGFRRSYNEQFF; cdr3_nt: TGTGCCAGCGGTTTTAGACGCTCCTACAATGAGCAGTTCTTC
v_call: TRBV11-3; d_call: NA; j_call: TRBJ2-3; clone_size: medium-sized; cdr3_aa: CASSPSQDTDTQYF; cdr3_nt: TGTGCCAGCTCCCCAAGTCAGGACACAGATACGCAGTATTTT
v_call: TRBV5-4; d_call: NA; j_call: TRBJ2-1; clone_size: NA; cdr3_aa: CASSSADSPGEQFF; cdr3_nt: TGTGCCAGCAGTTCAGCGGACAGCCCGGGTGAGCAGTTCTTC
v_call: TRBV6-1; d_call: NA; j_call: TRBJ1-3; clone_size: NA; cdr3_aa: CASSESPSSGNTIYF; cdr3_nt: TGTGCCAGCAGTGAAAGCCCTTCCTCTGGAAACACCATATATTTT
v_call: TRBV4-3; d_call: TRBD2; j_call: TRBJ2-7; clone_size: NA; cdr3_aa: CASSQPQVAGEYEQYF; cdr3_nt: TGCGCCAGCAGCCAACCTCAGGTAGCGGGAGAGTACGAGCAGTACTTC
v_call: TRBV19; d_call: NA; j_call: TRBJ1-5; clone_size: few; cdr3_aa: CASSIINQPQHF; cdr3_nt: TGTGCCAGTAGTATAATTAATCAGCCCCAGCATTTT
v_call: TRBV10-2; d_call: NA; j_call: TRBJ2-7; clone_size: NA; cdr3_aa: CASRSGTTSYEQYF; cdr3_nt: TGCGCCAGCAGATCCGGGACCACTTCCTACGAGCAGTACTTC
v_call: TRBV30; d_call: TRBD2; j_call: TRBJ2-2; clone_size: NA; cdr3_aa: CAQPAGGIGELFF; cdr3_nt: TGTGCCCAACCAGCGGGAGGGATCGGGGAGCTGTTTTTT
v_call: TRBV5-4; d_call: NA; j_call: TRBJ2-3; clone_size: few; cdr3_aa: CASSSDENTQYF; cdr3_nt: TGTGCCAGCAGCTCCGATGAAAATACGCAGTATTTT
v_call: TRBV10-2; d_call: NA; j_call: TRBJ2-1; clone_size: NA; cdr3_aa: CASYGGANEQFF; cdr3_nt: TGCGCCAGTTACGGAGGGGCGAATGAGCAGTTCTTC
v_call: TRBV18; d_call: NA; j_call: TRBJ2-5; clone_size: NA; cdr3_aa: CASSLQYQETQYF; cdr3_nt: TGTGCCAGCTCACTACAGTACCAAGAGACCCAGTACTTC
v_call: TRBV11-1; d_call: TRBD1; j_call: TRBJ1-4; clone_size: NA; cdr3_aa: CASSSPPGDRGEKLFF; cdr3_nt: TGTGCCAGCAGCTCTCCACCGGGGGACAGGGGTGAAAAACTGTTTTTT
v_call: TRBV12-5; d_call: TRBD1; j_call: TRBJ1-2; clone_size: NA; cdr3_aa: CASGFFAANLDDRGFGYTF; cdr3_nt: TGTGCTAGTGGTTTTTTTGCGGCCAACTTGGACGACAGGGGGTTTGGCTACACCTTC
v_call: TRBV10-2; d_call: NA; j_call: TRBJ1-1; clone_size: NA; cdr3_aa: CASSGLPLNTEAFF; cdr3_nt: TGCGCCAGCAGTGGGTTACCTTTGAACACTGAAGCTTTCTTT
v_call: TRBV2; d_call: TRBD2; j_call: TRBJ2-2; clone_size: NA; cdr3_aa: CASRPGLAGGPRTGELFF; cdr3_nt: TGTGCCAGCAGACCCGGACTAGCGGGAGGGCCGCGGACCGGGGAGCTGTTTTTT
v_call: TRBV5-6; d_call: NA; j_call: TRBJ2-7; clone_size: NA; cdr3_aa: CASSLSTYEQYF; cdr3_nt: TGTGCCAGCAGCTTGTCCACCTACGAGCAGTACTTC
v_call: TRBV7-3; d_call: NA; j_call: TRBJ2-1; clone_size: few; cdr3_aa: CASSLGGPGKLNEQFF; cdr3_nt: TGTGCCAGCAGCTTAGGCGGGCCCGGAAAACTTAATGAGCAGTTCTTC
v_call: TRBV28; d_call: TRBD1; j_call: TRBJ2-1; clone_size: NA; cdr3_aa: CASSPGQVAPNEQFF; cdr3_nt: TGTGCCAGCAGCCCCGGACAGGTCGCCCCGAATGAGCAGTTCTTC